The 28 T cell receptor beta chains listed next were all sequenced from one sample in a study of T cell responses to AZD1222 COVID-19 vaccine. The method was immunoSEQ multiplex PCR; TCRdb's version includes in-frame clones alone and lacks a portion of them. The sample holds approximately 110,000 clones, under 90% seen once. The material sequenced was peripheral blood, taken on day 0 of AZD1222 vaccination. The receptors were sampled from an adult in good health.

This clone was recorded once. The gene calls are TRBV5-1 and TRBJ1-1, with D uncertain. CDR3 length: 14 amino acids. Germline lookup yields CDR1 SGHRS and CDR2 YFSETQ. Trimming took off 5 bases at V and 0 bases at J, with 11 bases between the two ends. CDR3 in amino acids: CASRITDMNTEAFF. The CDR3 DNA sequence: TGCGCCAGCAGGATCACAGACATGAACACTGAAGCTTTCTTT.

The chain combines TRBV19 with TRBJ1-1; D is unclear. Germline V gene sequence: CDR1 LNHDA, CDR2 SQIVND (reference sequence). CDR3 length equals 13 residues. V was pared by 3 bases and J by 4 bases, with 9 bases between. Written as DNA, the CDR3 is TGTGCCAGTAGTATCTTGGGGAGCACTGAAGCTTTCTTT. Translation: CASSILGSTEAFF. The full variable domain, rest sourced from reference TRBV19 and TRBJ1-1, is DGGITQSPKYLFRKEGQNVTLSCEQNLNHDAMYWYRQDPGQGLRLIYYSQIVNDFQKGDIAEGYSVSREKKESFPLTVTSAQKNPTAFYLCASSILGSTEAFFGQGTRLTVV.

The genes are TRBV4-1 and TRBJ2-7; D gene ambiguous. The CDR3 extends over 13 amino acids. Trimming took off 0 bases at V and 6 bases at J, with 9 bases between the two ends. The V gene's germline CDR1 is MGHRA and CDR2 YSYEKL. The DNA for the CDR3 is TGCGCCAGCAGCCAAGATGTTTCTTCCGAGCAGTACTTC. It codes for CASSQDVSSEQYF.

This clone has just a few counts. The V gene is TRBV5-1, the J gene TRBJ2-7; 7 bases align to TRBD1. Losses at the gene ends were 5 bases for V and 2 bases for J; bases not matched to a gene: 10. The CDR3 has 15 amino acids. CDR1 and CDR2 from the germline V gene are SGHRS and YFSETQ. In DNA form, the CDR3 reads TGCGCCAGCAGGTTGAAGCAGGGGGACCCCTACGAGCAGTACTTC. Translation: CASRLKQGDPYEQYF.

This sequence joins TRBV27 and TRBJ1-2, with TRBD1 matching 10 bases. Trimming took 8 bases from V and 2 from J; bases not matched to a gene: 8. There are 15 residues in the CDR3. Germline lookup yields CDR1 MNHEY and CDR2 SMNVEV (reference sequence). CDR3 region: CASRPGQGVNYGYTF. The CDR3 bases are TGTGCCAGCCGACCCGGACAGGGGGTAAACTATGGCTACACCTTC.

The chain carries TRBV11-2 and TRBJ2-1, with 14 positions matching TRBD2. Looked up from germline, CDR1 is SGHAT and CDR2 is FQNNGV. The J segment lost 6 bases and the V segment lost 7 bases, leaving 8 bases of the junction unmatched. This CDR3 has 16 amino acids. CDR3 protein: CASNRLAGGAGNEQFF. CDR3 DNA: TGTGCCAGCAACAGACTAGCGGGAGGGGCGGGCAATGAGCAGTTCTTC.

This clone was seen once. V usage is TRBV28 and J usage is TRBJ2-5; D is unclear. V was trimmed by 2 bases and J by 1 base, leaving 2 bases between them. This CDR3 is 12 amino acids long. CDR1 is MDHEN, CDR2 SYDVKM, per germline. CDR3 loop: CASSLTQETQYF. Written as DNA, the CDR3 is TGTGCCAGCAGTTTAACCCAAGAGACCCAGTACTTC.

The gene calls are TRBV25-1 and TRBJ1-6; D is perhaps TRBD1 (6 bases). Trimming pared 6 bases from V and 0 bases from J, leaving 9 bases between. The CDR3 consists of 15 residues. The V gene's germline CDR1 is MGHDK and CDR2 SYGVNS. The CDR3 DNA follows: TGTGCCAGCAGCGAGGACAGCTCCTATAATTCACCCCTCCACTTT. Protein sequence: CASSEDSSYNSPLHF.

This clone came up once. The chain uses TRBV25-1 and TRBJ2-6; 8 bases match TRBD1. This CDR3 has 16 amino acids. In germline, CDR1 is MGHDK, CDR2 SYGVNS. The junction had 9 bases not matched to a gene; V was cut back by 7 bases and J by 4 bases. The CDR3 DNA is TGTGCCAGCACCCCAAACAGGGGGGAGGGGGCCAACGTCCTGACTTTC. The encoded protein is CASTPNRGEGANVLTF.

The chain uses TRBV27 and TRBJ1-5; D gene ambiguous. The CDR3 length is 13 residues. Trimming shortened V by 3 bases and J by 0 bases, and 3 bases separated the two germline ends. Germline V gene sequence: CDR1 MNHEY, CDR2 SMNVEV (reference sequence). The CDR3 DNA reads TGTGCCAGCAGTTTCGTTAGCAATCAGCCCCAGCATTTT. Translation gives CASSFVSNQPQHF.

The V and J genes are TRBV6-1 and TRBJ2-5; 7 bases line up with TRBD2. The CDR3 loop spans 15 amino acids. The trim removed 1 base at V and 7 bases at J, leaving 9 bases unmatched. CDR1 and CDR2 from the germline V gene are MNHNS and SASEGT. Here the CDR3 DNA reads TGTGCCAGCAGTGAAGTCGACTCCTGGGGGGGGACCCAGTACTTC. It encodes CASSEVDSWGGTQYF.

V usage is TRBV5-1 and J usage is TRBJ1-2; the D gene is possibly TRBD1 (5 bases). The CDR3 is made up of 15 amino acids. CDR1 and CDR2 from the germline V gene are SGHRS and YFSETQ. Between the trimmed V and J ends, which lost 1 base and 8 bases, there was a span of 18 bases. The CDR3, as DNA: TGCGCCAGCAGCTTGACCCCGCAGGGCGGGGGGGGCTACACCTTC. Translation gives CASSLTPQGGGGYTF.

The chain combines TRBV27 with TRBJ2-1; TRBD1 or TRBD2 may be the D gene (5 bases each). V gave up 3 bases and J gave up 6 bases, with 12 bases separating them. Germline CDR1 MNHEY, CDR2 SMNVEV (reference sequence). The CDR3 is 14 residues long. The CDR3, as DNA: TGTGCCAGCAGTTTTATTGGGGCGGGCAATGAGCAGTTCTTC. Its protein is CASSFIGAGNEQFF.

A single count supports this clone. Here the CDR3 DNA reads TGTGCCTGGAGACAGGGGATGACTGCAGAGACCCAGTACTTC. Residues: CAWRQGMTAETQYF. The rearrangement links TRBV30 to TRBJ2-5; 7 positions match TRBD1. The CDR3 loop spans 14 amino acids. J was trimmed by 4 bases and V by 3 bases; bases with no gene match: 8. Per germline, CDR1 GTSNPN and CDR2 SVGIG (reference sequence). Combining the CDR3 with reference TRBV30 and TRBJ2-5 gives the whole variable domain SQTIHQWPATLVQPVGSPLSLECTVEGTSNPNLYWYRQAAGRGLQLLFYSVGIGQISSEVPQNLSASRPQDRQFILSSKKLLLSDSGFYLCAWRQGMTAETQYFGPGTRLLVL.

The V call is TRBV28, the J call TRBJ1-4; 11 positions agree with TRBD1. Germline V gene sequence: CDR1 MDHEN, CDR2 SYDVKM. The CDR3 sequence is 14 residues long. V dropped 4 bases and J dropped 7; count of bases not matched to a gene: 2. The CDR3 loop is CASSSGQGVEKLFF. In DNA, the CDR3 is TGTGCCAGCAGTTCGGGACAGGGGGTTGAAAAACTGTTTTTT. The complete variable domain, with remaining parts taken from reference TRBV28 and TRBJ1-4, reads DVKVTQSSRYLVKRTGEKVFLECVQDMDHENMFWYRQDPGLGLRLIYFSYDVKMKEKGDIPEGYSVSREKKERFSLILESASTNQTSMYLCASSSGQGVEKLFFGSGTQLSVL.

V and J are TRBV18 and TRBJ1-6; D may be TRBD1 (5 bases). Trimming took off 2 bases at V and 5 bases at J, with 10 bases between the two ends. There are 15 residues in the CDR3. Germline values: CDR1 KGHSH, CDR2 LQKENI. CDR3 sequence: CASSPGQGHNSPLHF. CDR3 bases: TGTGCCAGCTCACCAGGGCAGGGTCATAATTCACCCCTCCACTTT.

The chain carries TRBV11-2 and TRBJ1-6; no reliable D call. The CDR3 extends over 15 amino acids. With 5 bases removed from V and 9 bases from J, the gap between germline ends came to 17 bases. The germline gives CDR1 SGHAT, CDR2 FQNNGV. The CDR3: CASSPPAVQSSPLHF. CDR3 DNA: TGTGCCAGCAGCCCGCCGGCGGTCCAAAGTTCACCCCTCCACTTT.

This clone was detected only once. This chain connects TRBV4-2 to TRBJ2-7; 9 bases agree with TRBD2. Germline V lookup: CDR1 LGHNA, CDR2 YNFKEQ. Trimming cost V 1 base and J 4 bases; bases outside gene matches: 8. The CDR3 is made up of 16 amino acids. The CDR3 bases are TGTGCCAGCAGCCAAGGTCCCATAGCGGGGGTTTACGAGCAGTACTTC. This sequence encodes CASSQGPIAGVYEQYF.

This chain joins TRBV16 and TRBJ2-6; D gene uncertain. V lost 1 base, J lost 0 bases, and 4 bases lay in between. CDR3 size: 15 residues. CDR1 KGHSY and CDR2 FQNENV come from the germline V gene. CDR3 nucleotide sequence: TGTGCCAGCAGCCAATATGACTCTGGGGCCAACGTCCTGACTTTC. Encoded protein: CASSQYDSGANVLTF. Combining the CDR3 with reference TRBV16 and TRBJ2-6 gives the whole variable domain GEEVAQTPKHLVRGEGQKAKLYCAPIKGHSYVFWYQQVLKNEFKFLISFQNENVFDETGMPKERFSAKCLPNSPCSLEIQATKLEDSAVYFCASSQYDSGANVLTFGAGSRLTVL.

This chain connects TRBV19 to TRBJ2-4; D is tentatively TRBD1 or TRBD2 (5 bases each). The CDR3 spans 15 residues. V lost 2 bases and J lost 2, with 10 bases in between. Germline V lookup: CDR1 LNHDA, CDR2 SQIVND (reference sequence). The CDR3, as DNA: TGTGCCAGTAGTATACGAGGGGTGACCAAAAACATTCAGTACTTC. Amino acids: CASSIRGVTKNIQYF.

In its sample, this clone was seen once. The chain links TRBV2 to TRBJ2-3, with D uncertain. The CDR3 loop spans 11 amino acids. CDR1 and CDR2 from the germline V gene are SNHLY and FYNNEI. Between the trimmed V and J ends, which lost 10 bases and 4 bases, there was a span of 9 bases. CDR3 sequence reads: CATLEADTQYF. CDR3 in DNA: TGTGCCACCTTAGAGGCAGATACGCAGTATTTT.

V is TRBV6-5 and J is TRBJ2-3, with D perhaps matching TRBD2 (7 bases). CDR1 and CDR2 from the germline V gene are MNHEY and SVGAGI. This CDR3 comprises 15 residues. Trimming took 9 bases from V and 1 from J, leaving 17 bases between them. CDR3 residues: CASNQGGGRTDTQYF. The CDR3 bases are TGTGCCAGTAACCAAGGGGGGGGGCGCACAGATACGCAGTATTTT.

This chain links TRBV7-5 with TRBJ1-5. TRBV7-5 is a recognized pseudogene. CDR3 size: 15 residues. The CDR3: CVRSLGFFLNQPQHF. The CDR3 DNA is TGTGTCAGAAGCTTAGGATTTTTTCTTAATCAGCCCCAGCATTTT.

The table lists this clone with a few counts. The CDR3 coding sequence is TGTGCCAGTAGTGCCCGGACAGGGGGAGGGGAGACCCAGTACTTC. Its translation: CASSARTGGGETQYF. This sequence joins TRBV19 and TRBJ2-5; 10 bases are shared with TRBD1. The CDR3 spans 15 residues. Trimming took 5 bases from V and 5 from J; bases not matched to a gene: 8. In germline, CDR1 is LNHDA, CDR2 SQIVND (reference sequence). The variable domain in full, completed from reference TRBV19 and TRBJ2-5, reads DGGITQSPKYLFRKEGQNVTLSCEQNLNHDAMYWYRQDPGQGLRLIYYSQIVNDFQKGDIAEGYSVSREKKESFPLTVTSAQKNPTAFYLCASSARTGGGETQYFGPGTRLLVL.

The genes are TRBV4-1 and TRBJ1-1, with D possibly being TRBD1 (6 bases). CDR3 length: 15 residues. The germline V gene has CDR1 MGHRA and CDR2 YSYEKL. Trimming removed 4 bases at V and 4 bases at J, with 16 bases between. The CDR3: CASSPSGGLPTEAFF. As DNA, the CDR3 is TGCGCCAGCAGCCCATCGGGGGGGCTGCCCACTGAAGCTTTCTTT.

V gene TRBV5-6 combines with J gene TRBJ2-1, with 7 bases fitting TRBD2. CDR1 SGHDT and CDR2 YYEEEE come from the germline V gene. V shed 1 base, J shed 3 bases, and the junction held 7 bases outside the gene matches. This CDR3 contains 16 residues. CDR3 DNA sequence: TGTGCCAGCAGCTTGTTGGCGGGGGAAATCTACAATGAGCAGTTCTTC. Protein product: CASSLLAGEIYNEQFF.

CDR3 nucleotides: TGTGCCAGCAGCTTGGTCCAGGGCCTCTACGAGCAGTACTTC. The encoded protein is CASSLVQGLYEQYF. This chain links TRBV5-6 with TRBJ2-7, with D possibly TRBD1 on 5 matching bases. The V gene lost 0 bases and the J gene lost 3 bases, with 10 bases spanning the gap. The CDR3 consists of 14 residues. CDR1 is SGHDT, CDR2 YYEEEE, per germline.

The V call is TRBV19, the J call TRBJ1-4; D might be TRBD1 (6 bases). Germline loops: CDR1 LNHDA, CDR2 SQIVND (reference sequence). CDR3 length: 21 residues. V dropped 2 bases and J dropped 0 bases, with 25 bases sitting between them. CDR3 DNA sequence: TGTGCCAGTAGTATATCCGTCCGGGACACCGCTTTCGCAGCAACTAATGAAAAACTGTTTTTT. Amino acids: CASSISVRDTAFAATNEKLFF.